What follows are 5 T cell receptor beta chains derived from one specimen sequenced in a study of T-cell memory formation after mild COVID-19. Each CDR3 protein is one row after TCRdb ran MiXCR on the 5' RACE reads. The table includes under 150,000 distinct CDR3 sequences, 22% detected once. The sample consisted of PBMCs or a T cell subset sorted from them (not recorded which). The receptors derive from a man aged 18 to 30 who had mild COVID-19 (a few samples of this study predate the infection). Cell type and time point are not known.

The chain is built from TRBV7-9 and TRBJ1-1; D unresolved. Germline V lookup: CDR1 SEHNR, CDR2 FQNEAQ (reference sequence). This CDR3 comprises 14 residues. V shed 5 bases and J shed 3 bases, with 13 bases lying between them. The CDR3 DNA follows: TGTGCCAGCAGCCTCGTAAGGGTTGACACTGAAGCTTTCTTT. Protein: CASSLVRVDTEAFF.

The rearrangement uses TRBV7-9 and TRBJ1-2; 8 bases are a match to TRBD1. This CDR3 contains 10 residues. The V gene's germline CDR1 is SEHNR and CDR2 FQNEAQ (reference sequence). The trim removed 8 bases at V and 10 bases at J, leaving 3 bases unmatched. The CDR3 nucleotides are TGTGCCAGCGACAGGGGAAACTACACCTTC. Protein sequence: CASDRGNYTF.

The chain uses TRBV4-1 and TRBJ2-3; D may be TRBD1 (6 bases). Germline CDR1 is MGHRA and CDR2 is YSYEKL. There are 16 residues in the CDR3. V was pared by 1 base and J by 6 bases, with 17 bases between. DNA for the CDR3: TGCGCCAGCAGCCAAGGCGAGGGGGTGTGGACGGATACGCAGTATTTT. This encodes CASSQGEGVWTDTQYF.

The chain couples TRBV4-1 to TRBJ1-5; no clear D gene. The V and J ends lost 0 bases and 2 bases respectively, with 8 bases between them. Per the germline V gene, CDR1 is MGHRA and CDR2 is YSYEKL. This CDR3 is built from 15 residues. For the CDR3, the DNA is TGCGCCAGCAGCCAAGACAGCCTTGGCAATCAGCCCCAGCATTTT. Its protein product is CASSQDSLGNQPQHF.

The rearrangement joins TRBV20-1 to TRBJ2-7; D perhaps matches TRBD1 (6 bases). CDR1 is DFQATT and CDR2 is SNEGSKA in the germline V gene (reference sequence). CDR3 size: 14 residues. V lost 6 bases and J lost 4, with 19 bases in between. CDR3 in DNA: TGCAGTGCAGAGGTCTGGACAGATCAATACGAGCAGTACTTC. Protein product: CSAEVWTDQYEQYF.